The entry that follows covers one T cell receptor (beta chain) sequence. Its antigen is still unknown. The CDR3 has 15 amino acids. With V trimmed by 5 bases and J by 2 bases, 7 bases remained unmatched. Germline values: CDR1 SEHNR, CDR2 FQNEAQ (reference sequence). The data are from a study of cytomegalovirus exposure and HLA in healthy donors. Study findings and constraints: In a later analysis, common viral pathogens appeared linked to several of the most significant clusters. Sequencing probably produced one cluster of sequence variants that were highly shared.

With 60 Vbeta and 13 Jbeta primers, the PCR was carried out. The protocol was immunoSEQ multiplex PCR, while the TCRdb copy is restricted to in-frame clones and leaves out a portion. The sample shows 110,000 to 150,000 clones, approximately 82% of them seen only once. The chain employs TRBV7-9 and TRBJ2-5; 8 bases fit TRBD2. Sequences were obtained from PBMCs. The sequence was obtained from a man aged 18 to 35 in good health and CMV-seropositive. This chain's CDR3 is CASSLLTSAQETQYF. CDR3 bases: TGTGCCAGCAGCCTATTGACTAGCGCGCAAGAGACCCAGTACTTC.